This TCR beta chain was sequenced for a study of blood T cell repertoires in COVID-19. Study in general: The samples span acute and convalescent COVID-19 from the United States, Italy and Spain. From T cells, B-cell-depleted T cells, or PBMCs came the material, which was cDNA or gDNA.

Authors' analysis steps: Estimated nucleated cell counts came from reference gene primer amplification. The protocol was immunoSEQ multiplex PCR, while the TCRdb copy is restricted to in-frame clones and leaves out a portion. V and J calls and clone size are those listed in that table; D and trimming were worked out from the DNA. The table records 230,000 or so clones, 75% to 90% of them present only once. This CDR3 is 19 amino acids long. V was pared by 0 bases and J by 3 bases, with 15 bases of the junction left unmatched. Germline V CDR1 and CDR2: LGHNT, FRNRAP. The rearrangement joins TRBV12-5 to TRBJ2-7; 9 bases match TRBD1. The sequencing sample was made of peripheral blood. The receptor comes from a woman aged 40-49 years who had recovered from COVID-19. The CDR3 region has the DNA TGTGCTAGTGGTTTGGTACTCGACAGGGGGAGAATAGGTAACTACGAGCAGTACTTC. Protein product: CASGLVLDRGRIGNYEQYF.